The 8 T cell receptor beta chains listed next were all sequenced from one sample in a study of T cells in Graves' hyperthyroidism and ophthalmopathy. RNA transcripts yielded amplified TCR beta CDR3 regions. When the TCR CDR3 underwent first-round RT-PCR, the HTBI primer set was used. TCRdb re-called the multiplex PCR reads with MiXCR, one entry per CDR3 protein. The sample consists of about 460,000 distinct CDR3 sequences, 20% to 25% of them appearing once. Sequenced input: blood. These receptors all come from a woman in her seventies with Graves' ophthalmopathy.

This clonotype was observed many times. Its ends do not fully match the called genes, so a read error is possible. The CDR3 is CASSLREETQYF. The CDR3 DNA sequence: TGTGCCAGCAGCCTCAGGGAAGAGACCCAGTACTTC. The genes are TRBV5-1 and TRBJ2-5, with D tentatively TRBD1 (5 bases). The CDR3 sequence is 12 residues long. CDR1 SGHRS and CDR2 YFSETQ come from the germline V gene.

As to this clonotype: This may stem from a read error, because a much larger clone lies one nucleotide away. The conserved phenylalanine or tryptophan is not found at the CDR3 terminus, so this likely reflects a read error. The chain couples TRBV28 to TRBJ2-1; unclear D gene. CDR3 length: 16 amino acids. V was pared by 5 bases and J by 7 bases, with 21 bases between. Germline CDR1 is MDHEN and CDR2 is SYDVKM. The DNA for the CDR3 is TGTGCCAGCAGTCGGACCCGTGCCACAGAACTAAATGAGCAGTTCCTC. This translates into CASSRTRATELNEQFL.

V usage is TRBV18 and J usage is TRBJ2-4; 8 bases line up with TRBD1. Germline V gene data show CDR1 as KGHSH and CDR2 as LQKENI. The length of the CDR3 is 15 residues. V lost 3 bases, J lost 8 bases, and 9 bases stayed unmatched. This CDR3 reads CASSPFSGGRDIQYF. CDR3 nucleotide sequence: TGTGCCAGCTCACCGTTTTCAGGGGGCAGGGACATTCAGTACTTC.

In this sample, this clonotype turned up many times. The germline gene is not matched at one end of the junction; a read error may be the cause. The CDR3 loop is CASSLGDRVYSPLHF. The CDR3 nucleotides are TGTGCCAGCAGTTTAGGGGACAGGGTGTATTCACCCCTCCACTTT. V and J are TRBV7-9 and TRBJ1-6; TRBD1 aligns across 9 bases. The CDR3 length is 15 residues. Germline values: CDR1 SEHNR, CDR2 FQNEAQ (reference sequence).

This clonotype appeared a few times. The J gene is TRBJ1-1, the V gene TRBV6-1; D is unclear. Trimming cost V 6 bases and J 1 base, with 9 bases left between them. The germline CDR1 and CDR2 sequences are MNHNS and SASEGT. CDR3 size: 13 residues. The CDR3 DNA is TGTGCCAGCAGAGAGGCAGGGAACACTGAAGCTTTCTTT. It translates to CASREAGNTEAFF.

This clonotype came up a few times. The CDR3 DNA reads as TGTGCCAGCAGCCAGCTTGAAGGTTTCGCAGATACGCAGTATTTT. Amino acid sequence: CASSQLEGFADTQYF. V gene TRBV9 combines with J gene TRBJ2-3; D is undetermined. The CDR3 is 15 residues long. The V end was cut by 4 bases, the J end by 4 bases, with 16 bases between. Germline V gene sequence: CDR1 SGDLS, CDR2 YYNGEE.

V gene TRBV6-2 or TRBV6-3 combines with J gene TRBJ1-5, with 7 bases aligning to TRBD1. V gave up 5 bases and J gave up 2 bases; unmatched junction bases: 6. Germline V lookup: CDR1 MNHEY, CDR2 SVGEGT. CDR3 length: 15 residues. This chain's CDR3 is CASSRTGDGNQPQHF. Written as DNA, the CDR3 is TGTGCCAGCAGTCGAACAGGGGATGGCAATCAGCCCCAGCATTTT.

This chain connects TRBV19 to TRBJ1-1; 7 bases line up with TRBD1. CDR1 and CDR2 from the germline V gene are LNHDA and SQIVND (reference sequence). This CDR3 is built from 14 residues. In DNA form, the CDR3 reads TGTGTAAAGTCGACAGGGTTGGCGAACACTGAAGCTTTCTTT. Protein: CVKSTGLANTEAFF.